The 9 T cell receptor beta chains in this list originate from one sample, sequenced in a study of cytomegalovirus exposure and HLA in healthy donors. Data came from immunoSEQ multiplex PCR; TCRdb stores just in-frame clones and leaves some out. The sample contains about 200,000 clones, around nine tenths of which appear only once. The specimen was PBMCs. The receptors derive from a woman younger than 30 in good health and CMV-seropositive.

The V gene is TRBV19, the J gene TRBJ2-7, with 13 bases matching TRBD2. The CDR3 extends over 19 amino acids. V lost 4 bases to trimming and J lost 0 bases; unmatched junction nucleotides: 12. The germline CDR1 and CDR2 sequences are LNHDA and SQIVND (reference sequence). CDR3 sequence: CASSTPPGLAGISSYEQYF. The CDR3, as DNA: TGTGCCAGTAGTACCCCCCCGGGACTAGCGGGAATTAGCTCCTACGAGCAGTACTTC.

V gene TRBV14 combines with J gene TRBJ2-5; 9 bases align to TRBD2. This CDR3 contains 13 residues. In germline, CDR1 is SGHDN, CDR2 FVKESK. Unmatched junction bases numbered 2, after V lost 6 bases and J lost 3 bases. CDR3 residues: CASRLAGKETQYF. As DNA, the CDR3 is TGTGCCAGCAGGCTAGCGGGAAAAGAGACCCAGTACTTC.

CDR3 protein: CASSLALAGFYNEQFF. CDR3 nucleotide sequence: TGTGCCAGCAGCTTGGCTTTAGCGGGATTCTACAATGAGCAGTTCTTC. The chain is built from TRBV5-6 and TRBJ2-1; 8 bases are shared with TRBD2. The germline V gene has CDR1 SGHDT and CDR2 YYEEEE. Trimming at V came to 0 bases and at J to 3 bases, leaving 5 bases not matched to a gene. The CDR3 covers 16 residues.

The CDR3 coding sequence is TGTGCCAGCAGTGCCCCAGGGAGGGTGAACACTGAAGCTTTCTTT. Its translation is CASSAPGRVNTEAFF. The chain uses TRBV6-6 and TRBJ1-1; D is perhaps TRBD1 (5 bases). This CDR3 region has 15 residues. V dropped 5 bases and J dropped 0 bases, with 13 bases sitting between them. Germline V gene data show CDR1 as MNHNY and CDR2 as SVGAGI (reference sequence).

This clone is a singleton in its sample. The CDR3 nucleotides read TGTGCCAGCAGCGTAGGACAGTTGAACACTGAAGCTTTCTTT. It encodes CASSVGQLNTEAFF. The genes are TRBV9 and TRBJ1-1, with D perhaps matching TRBD1 (5 bases). CDR1 SGDLS and CDR2 YYNGEE come from the germline V gene. V was cut by 0 bases and J by 0 bases, with 6 bases left in between. This CDR3 is built from 14 residues.

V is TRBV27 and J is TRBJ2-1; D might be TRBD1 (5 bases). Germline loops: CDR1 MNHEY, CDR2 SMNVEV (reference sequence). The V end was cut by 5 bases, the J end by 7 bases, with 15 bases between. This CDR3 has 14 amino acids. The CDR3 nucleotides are TGTGCCAGCAGTCCAGACAGTTTCTTAAATGAGCAGTTCTTC. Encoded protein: CASSPDSFLNEQFF.

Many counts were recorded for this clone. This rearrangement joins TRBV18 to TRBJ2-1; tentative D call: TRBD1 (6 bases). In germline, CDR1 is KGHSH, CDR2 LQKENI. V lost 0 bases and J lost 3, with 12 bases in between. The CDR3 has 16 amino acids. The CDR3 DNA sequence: TGTGCCAGCTCACCACCGGGACAACTGGTCTACAATGAGCAGTTCTTC. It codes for CASSPPGQLVYNEQFF. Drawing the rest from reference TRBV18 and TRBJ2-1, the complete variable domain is NAGVMQNPRHLVRRRGQEARLRCSPMKGHSHVYWYRQLPEEGLKFMVYLQKENIIDESGMPKERFSAEFPKEGPSILRIQQVVRGDSAAYFCASSPPGQLVYNEQFFGPGTRLTVL.

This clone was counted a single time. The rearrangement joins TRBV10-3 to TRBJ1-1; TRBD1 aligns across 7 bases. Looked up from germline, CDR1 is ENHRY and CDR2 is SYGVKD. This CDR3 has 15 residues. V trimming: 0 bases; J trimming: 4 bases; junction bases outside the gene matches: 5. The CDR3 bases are TGTGCCATCAGTGAGTCGATGCAGGGGGGCACTGAAGCTTTCTTT. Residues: CAISESMQGGTEAFF.

The CDR3 coding sequence is TGTGCCAGCAGCTCCAGAGGGTATTACGAGCAGTACTTC. Protein: CASSSRGYYEQYF. V and J are TRBV7-3 and TRBJ2-7; D is possibly TRBD2 (5 bases). The CDR3 extends over 13 amino acids. From germline, CDR1 is SGHTA and CDR2 FQGTGA. Trimming removed 4 bases at V and 4 bases at J, with 11 bases between.